A selection of T cell receptor beta chains follows, all from one sample in a study of shared clonotypes between healthy human individuals. The repertoire was sequenced with immunoSEQ multiplex PCR; TCRdb's copy has only in-frame clones and lacks some. The table has around 1.6 million clones, under 99% seen once; the top ten hold approximately 0.44%. Input material: naive CD4+ T cells sorted from blood. The source is a man aged 25-40 years in good health. The CDR3 runs from the conserved cysteine through the conserved F or W. A D gene is named only where the DNA matches it firmly. Rows give clone size only sometimes, using once, few, many, or a class for an expanded clone.

d_call clone_size j_call v_call cdr3_nt cdr3_aa
NA few TRBJ1-2 TRBV15 TGTGCCACCAGCAGGGCTCAGGATCTTAACTATGGCTACACCTTC CATSRAQDLNYGYTF
NA NA TRBJ2-1 TRBV20-1 TGCAGTGCTAGGTTCAATGAGCAGTTCTTC CSARFNEQFF
TRBD1 NA TRBJ1-2 TRBV6-5 TGTGCCAGCAGTTACGGGACAGCTAACTATGGCTACACCTTC CASSYGTANYGYTF
NA NA TRBJ1-3 TRBV4-3 TGCGCCAGCAGCCAAGATTCCCGAGGAAACTCTGGAAACACCATATATTTT CASSQDSRGNSGNTIYF
TRBD1 NA TRBJ2-1 TRBV2 TGTGCCAGCCCTCAGGGACAGGCCCACCGGAATGAGCAGTTCTTC CASPQGQAHRNEQFF
NA NA TRBJ2-7 TRBV20-1 TGCAGTGCTCCAACCCCACAGGGGTACTTC CSAPTPQGYF
NA NA TRBJ2-7 TRBV7-2 TGTGCCAGCAGCTTTACAGGGCTGTACGAGCAGTACTTC CASSFTGLYEQYF
NA NA TRBJ2-7 TRBV5-6 TGTGCCAGCAGCCCACCGGTAATGGGGTCTGAGGAGTACTTC CASSPPVMGSEEYF
NA NA TRBJ2-7 TRBV4-1 TGCGCCAGCAGCCAAGATCGGAACATTCCCTACGAGCAGTACTTC CASSQDRNIPYEQYF
NA NA TRBJ2-3 TRBV7-8 TGTGCCAGCAGCATACCTACAGATACGCAGTATTTT CASSIPTDTQYF
TRBD2 NA TRBJ2-1 TRBV19 TGTGCCAGTAGCGGACTAGCGGGACGTGGTGAGCAGTTCTTC CASSGLAGRGEQFF
NA once TRBJ2-7 TRBV5-1 TGCGCCAGCAGCTTGGCCGACAGCACCTACGAGCAGTACTTC CASSLADSTYEQYF
NA NA TRBJ1-5 TRBV28 TGTGCCAGCAGTTTCACCGGGGGCCACAATCAGCCCCAGCATTTT CASSFTGGHNQPQHF
TRBD2 NA TRBJ2-7 TRBV19 TGTGCCAGTAGTATCGGCGGGAGAGCGTCCTACGAGCAGTACTTC CASSIGGRASYEQYF
TRBD1 NA TRBJ1-2 TRBV7-2 TGTGCCAGCAGCTTCGGGACAGGGGATGGCTACACCTTC CASSFGTGDGYTF
TRBD1 NA TRBJ2-3 TRBV7-3 TGTGCCAGCAGCCTACTGGACAGGGGCACAGATACGCAGTATTTT CASSLLDRGTDTQYF
NA NA TRBJ1-2 TRBV6-5 TGTGCCAGCAGTCCTACAGGGAACTATGGCTACACCTTC CASSPTGNYGYTF
NA NA TRBJ2-3 TRBV29-1 TGCAGCGCACACAGTGGGGCAGATACGCAGTATTTT CSAHSGADTQYF
TRBD2 NA TRBJ2-7 TRBV25-1 TGTGCCAGCAGTGACTATAGGCGGGAGGGTGGCTACGAGCAGTACTTC CASSDYRREGGYEQYF
TRBD1 NA TRBJ2-7 TRBV5-1 TGCGCCAGCAGCTCGGACAGGCCCTACGAGCAGTACTTC CASSSDRPYEQYF
NA NA TRBJ1-2 TRBV28 TGTGCCAGCAGTCTGGGGAGCTATGGCTACACCTTC CASSLGSYGYTF
TRBD2 NA TRBJ2-7 TRBV6-6 TGTGCCAGCAGTTACTCCCTAGCGGGCGATATTTACGAGCAGTACTTC CASSYSLAGDIYEQYF